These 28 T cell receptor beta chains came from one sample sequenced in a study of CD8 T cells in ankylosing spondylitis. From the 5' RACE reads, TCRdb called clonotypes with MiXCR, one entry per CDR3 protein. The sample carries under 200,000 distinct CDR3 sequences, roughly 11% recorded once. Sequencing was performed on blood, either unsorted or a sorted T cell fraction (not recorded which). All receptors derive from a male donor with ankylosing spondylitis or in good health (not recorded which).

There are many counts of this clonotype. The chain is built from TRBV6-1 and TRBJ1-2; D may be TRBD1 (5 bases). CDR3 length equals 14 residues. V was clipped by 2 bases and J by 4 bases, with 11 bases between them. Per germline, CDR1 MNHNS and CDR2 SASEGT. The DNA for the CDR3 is TGTGCCAGCAGTGAACCGGGACGACGCTATGGCTACACCTTC. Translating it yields CASSEPGRRYGYTF.

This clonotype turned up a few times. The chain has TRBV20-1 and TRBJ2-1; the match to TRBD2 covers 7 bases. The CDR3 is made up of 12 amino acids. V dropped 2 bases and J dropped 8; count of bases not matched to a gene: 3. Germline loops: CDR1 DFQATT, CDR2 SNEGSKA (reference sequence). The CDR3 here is CSARPGRDEQFF. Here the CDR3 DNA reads TGCAGTGCTAGACCGGGGAGGGATGAGCAGTTCTTC.

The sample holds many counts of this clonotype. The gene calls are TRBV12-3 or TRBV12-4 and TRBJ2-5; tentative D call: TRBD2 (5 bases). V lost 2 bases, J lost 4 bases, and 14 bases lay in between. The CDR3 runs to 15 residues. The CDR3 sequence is CASSLRTSKTETQYF. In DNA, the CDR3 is TGTGCCAGCAGTTTAAGGACTTCCAAGACAGAGACCCAGTACTTC.

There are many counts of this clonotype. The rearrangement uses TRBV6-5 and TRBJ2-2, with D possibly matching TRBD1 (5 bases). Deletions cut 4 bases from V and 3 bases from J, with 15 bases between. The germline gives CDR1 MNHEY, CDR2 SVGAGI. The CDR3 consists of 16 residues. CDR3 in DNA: TGTGCCAGCAGTTCGAAGGCAGGGTTGTACACCGGGGAGCTGTTTTTT. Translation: CASSSKAGLYTGELFF.

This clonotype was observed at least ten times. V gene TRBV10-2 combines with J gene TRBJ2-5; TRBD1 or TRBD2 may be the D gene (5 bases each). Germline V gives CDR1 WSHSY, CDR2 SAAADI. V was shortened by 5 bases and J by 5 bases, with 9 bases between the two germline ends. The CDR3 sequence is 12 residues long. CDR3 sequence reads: CASSLGPETQYF. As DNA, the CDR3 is TGCGCCAGCAGTCTGGGACCTGAGACCCAGTACTTC.

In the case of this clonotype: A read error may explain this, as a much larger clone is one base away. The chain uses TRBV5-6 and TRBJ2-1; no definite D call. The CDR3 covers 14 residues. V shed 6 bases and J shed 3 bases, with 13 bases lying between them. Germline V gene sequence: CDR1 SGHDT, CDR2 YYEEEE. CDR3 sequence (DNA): TGTGCCAGCAACTTATCTGCTAGCTACAATGAGCAGTTCTTC. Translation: CASNLSASYNEQFF.

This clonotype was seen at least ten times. CDR3 bases: TGTGCCAGCAGCGTAGAAGGGGAACAGGGCACTGAAGCTTTCTTT. The encoded protein is CASSVEGEQGTEAFF. This chain connects TRBV9 to TRBJ1-1; perhaps TRBD1 as D (6 bases). The germline V gene encodes CDR1 SGDLS and CDR2 YYNGEE. Between the trimmed V and J ends, which lost 0 bases and 4 bases, there was a span of 13 bases. This CDR3 has 15 amino acids.

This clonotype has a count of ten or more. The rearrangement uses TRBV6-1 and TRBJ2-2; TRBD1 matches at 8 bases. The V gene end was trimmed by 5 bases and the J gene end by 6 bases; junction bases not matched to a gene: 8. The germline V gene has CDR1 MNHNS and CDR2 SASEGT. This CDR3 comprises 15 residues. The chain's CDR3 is CASSQDRANAGELFF. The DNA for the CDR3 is TGTGCCAGCAGTCAGGACAGGGCCAACGCCGGGGAGCTGTTTTTT.

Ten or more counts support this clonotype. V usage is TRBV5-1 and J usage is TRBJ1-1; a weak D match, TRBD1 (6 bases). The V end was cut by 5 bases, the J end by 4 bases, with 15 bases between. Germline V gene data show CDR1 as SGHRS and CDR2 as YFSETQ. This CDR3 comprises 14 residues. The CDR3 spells CASSPTSGVTEAFF. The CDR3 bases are TGCGCCAGCAGTCCCACATCAGGGGTCACTGAAGCTTTCTTT.

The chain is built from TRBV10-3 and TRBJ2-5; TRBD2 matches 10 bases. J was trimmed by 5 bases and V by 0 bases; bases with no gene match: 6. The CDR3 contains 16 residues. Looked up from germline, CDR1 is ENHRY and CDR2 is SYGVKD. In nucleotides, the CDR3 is TGTGCCATCAGTGAGTCTGGGCTAGCGGGAGCTGAGACCCAGTACTTC. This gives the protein CAISESGLAGAETQYF.

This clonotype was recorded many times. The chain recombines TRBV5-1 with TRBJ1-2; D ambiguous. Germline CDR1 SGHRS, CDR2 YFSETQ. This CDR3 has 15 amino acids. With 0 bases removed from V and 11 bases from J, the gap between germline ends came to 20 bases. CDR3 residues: CASSLADSRPLGYTF. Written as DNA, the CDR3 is TGCGCCAGCAGCTTGGCGGATTCCAGGCCCCTAGGGTACACCTTC.

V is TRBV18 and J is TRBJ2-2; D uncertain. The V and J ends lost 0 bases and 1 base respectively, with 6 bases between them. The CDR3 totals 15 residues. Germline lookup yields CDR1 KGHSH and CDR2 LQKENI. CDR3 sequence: CASSPPEGNTGELFF. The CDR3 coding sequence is TGTGCCAGCTCACCACCGGAAGGGAACACCGGGGAGCTGTTTTTT.

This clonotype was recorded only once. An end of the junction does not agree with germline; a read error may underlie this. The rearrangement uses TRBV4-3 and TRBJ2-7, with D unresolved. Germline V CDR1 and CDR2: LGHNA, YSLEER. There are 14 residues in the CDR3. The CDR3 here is CASIQEGFDYEQYF. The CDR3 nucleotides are TGCGCCAGCATCCAAGAAGGGTTTGACTACGAGCAGTACTTC.

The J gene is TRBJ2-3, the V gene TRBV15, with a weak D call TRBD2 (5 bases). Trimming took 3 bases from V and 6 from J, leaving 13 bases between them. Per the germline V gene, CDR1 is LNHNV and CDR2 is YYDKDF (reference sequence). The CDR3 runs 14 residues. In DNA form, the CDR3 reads TGTGCCACCAGCAGGTCTATGGGAGCGGATACGCAGTATTTT. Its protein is CATSRSMGADTQYF.

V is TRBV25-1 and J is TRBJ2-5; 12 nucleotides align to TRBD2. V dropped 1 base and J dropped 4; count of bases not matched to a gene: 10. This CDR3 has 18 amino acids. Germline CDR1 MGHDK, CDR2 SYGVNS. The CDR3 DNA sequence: TGTGCCAGCAGTGAATTTGGGCTAGCGGGAGGGTTCGGAGAGACCCAGTACTTC. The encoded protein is CASSEFGLAGGFGETQYF.

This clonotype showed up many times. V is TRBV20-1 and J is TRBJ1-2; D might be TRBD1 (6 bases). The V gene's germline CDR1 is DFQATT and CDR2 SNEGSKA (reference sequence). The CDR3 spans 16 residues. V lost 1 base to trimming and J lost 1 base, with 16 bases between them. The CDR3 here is CSARVGAGAYNYGYTF. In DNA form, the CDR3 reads TGCAGTGCTAGAGTGGGGGCAGGAGCCTATAACTATGGCTACACCTTC.

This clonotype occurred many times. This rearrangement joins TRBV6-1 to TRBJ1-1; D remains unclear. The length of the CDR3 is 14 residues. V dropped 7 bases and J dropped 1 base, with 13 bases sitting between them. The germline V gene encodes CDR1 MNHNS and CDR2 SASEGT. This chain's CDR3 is CASTTGLTNTEAFF. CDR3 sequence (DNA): TGTGCCAGCACCACCGGACTAACGAACACTGAAGCTTTCTTT.

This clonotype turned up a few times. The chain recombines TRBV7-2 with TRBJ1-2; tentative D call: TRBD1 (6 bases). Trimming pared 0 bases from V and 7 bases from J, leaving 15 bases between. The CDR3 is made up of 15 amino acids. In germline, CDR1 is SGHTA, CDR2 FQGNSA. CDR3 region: CASSLAPGAGFGYTF. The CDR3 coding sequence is TGTGCCAGCAGCTTAGCGCCGGGGGCGGGTTTTGGCTACACCTTC.

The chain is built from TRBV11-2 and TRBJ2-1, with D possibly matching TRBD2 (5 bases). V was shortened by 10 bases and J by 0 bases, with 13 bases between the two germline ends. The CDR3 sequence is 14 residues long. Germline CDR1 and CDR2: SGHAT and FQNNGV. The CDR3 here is CATVRADSYNEQFF. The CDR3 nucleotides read TGTGCCACAGTGAGAGCGGACTCCTACAATGAGCAGTTCTTC.

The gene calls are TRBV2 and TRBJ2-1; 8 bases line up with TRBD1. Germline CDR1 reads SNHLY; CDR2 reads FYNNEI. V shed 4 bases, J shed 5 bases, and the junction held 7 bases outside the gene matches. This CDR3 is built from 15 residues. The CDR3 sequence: CASSAETGADNEQFF. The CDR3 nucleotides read TGTGCCAGCAGTGCTGAGACAGGGGCCGACAATGAGCAGTTCTTC.

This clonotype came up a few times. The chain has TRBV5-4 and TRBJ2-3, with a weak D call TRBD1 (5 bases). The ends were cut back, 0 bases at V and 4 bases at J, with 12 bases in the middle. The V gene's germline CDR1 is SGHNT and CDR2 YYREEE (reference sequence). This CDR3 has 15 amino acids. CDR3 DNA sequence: TGTGCCAGCAGCTTGGGAACCGACAGACCAGATACGCAGTATTTT. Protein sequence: CASSLGTDRPDTQYF.

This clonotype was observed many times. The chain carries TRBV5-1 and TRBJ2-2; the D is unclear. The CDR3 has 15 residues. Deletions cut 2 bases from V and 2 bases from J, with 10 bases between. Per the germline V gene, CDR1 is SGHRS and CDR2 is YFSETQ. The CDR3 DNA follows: TGCGCCAGCAGCTTTAGCCAGGTTAACACCGGGGAGCTGTTTTTT. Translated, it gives CASSFSQVNTGELFF.

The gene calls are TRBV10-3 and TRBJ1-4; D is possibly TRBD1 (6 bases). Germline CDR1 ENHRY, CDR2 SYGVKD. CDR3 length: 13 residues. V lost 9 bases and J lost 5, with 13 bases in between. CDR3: CAIGGGVNEKLFF. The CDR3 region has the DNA TGTGCCATAGGCGGGGGCGTAAATGAAAAACTGTTTTTT.

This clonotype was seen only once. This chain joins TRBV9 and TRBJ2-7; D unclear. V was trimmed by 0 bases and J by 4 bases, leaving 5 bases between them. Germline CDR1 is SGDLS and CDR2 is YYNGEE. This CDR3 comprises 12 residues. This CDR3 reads CASSVVAYEQYF. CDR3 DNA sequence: TGTGCCAGCAGCGTAGTCGCGTACGAGCAGTACTTC. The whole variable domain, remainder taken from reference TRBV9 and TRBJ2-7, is DSGVTQTPKHLITATGQRVTLRCSPRSGDLSVYWYQQSLDQGLQFLIQYYNGEERAKGNILERFSAQQFPDLHSELNLSSLELGDSALYFCASSVVAYEQYFGPGTRLTVT.

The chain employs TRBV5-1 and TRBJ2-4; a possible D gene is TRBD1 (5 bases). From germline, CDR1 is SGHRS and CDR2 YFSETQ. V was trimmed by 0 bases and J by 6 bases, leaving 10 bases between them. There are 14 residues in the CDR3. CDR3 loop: CASSLGQSGNIQYF. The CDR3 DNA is TGCGCCAGCAGCTTGGGACAGTCCGGAAACATTCAGTACTTC.

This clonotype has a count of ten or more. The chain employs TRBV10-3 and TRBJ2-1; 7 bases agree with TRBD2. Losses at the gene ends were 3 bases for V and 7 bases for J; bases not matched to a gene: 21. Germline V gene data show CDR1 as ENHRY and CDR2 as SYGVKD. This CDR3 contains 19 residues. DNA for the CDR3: TGTGCCATCAGTGACGGCGCGCGGGAGAGTCGAGCGTTCAGGAATGAGCAGTTCTTC. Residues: CAISDGARESRAFRNEQFF.

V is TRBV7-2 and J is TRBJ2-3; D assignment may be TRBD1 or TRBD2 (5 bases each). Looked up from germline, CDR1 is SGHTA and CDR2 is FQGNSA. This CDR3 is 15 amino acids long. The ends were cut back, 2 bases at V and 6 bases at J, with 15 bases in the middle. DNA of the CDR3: TGTGCCAGCAGCTTAAGCGCCTCCTGGGGGGATACGCAGTATTTT. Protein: CASSLSASWGDTQYF. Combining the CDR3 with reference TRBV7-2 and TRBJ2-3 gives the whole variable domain GAGVSQSPSNKVTEKGKDVELRCDPISGHTALYWYRQSLGQGLEFLIYFQGNSAPDKSGLPSDRFSAERTGGSVSTLTIQRTQQEDSAVYLCASSLSASWGDTQYFGPGTRLTVL.

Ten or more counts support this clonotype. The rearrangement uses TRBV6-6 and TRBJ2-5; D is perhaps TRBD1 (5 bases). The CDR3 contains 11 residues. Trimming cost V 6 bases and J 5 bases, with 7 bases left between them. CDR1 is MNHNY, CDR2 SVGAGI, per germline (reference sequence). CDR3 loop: CASRKGETQYF. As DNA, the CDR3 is TGTGCCAGCAGAAAGGGGGAGACCCAGTACTTC.